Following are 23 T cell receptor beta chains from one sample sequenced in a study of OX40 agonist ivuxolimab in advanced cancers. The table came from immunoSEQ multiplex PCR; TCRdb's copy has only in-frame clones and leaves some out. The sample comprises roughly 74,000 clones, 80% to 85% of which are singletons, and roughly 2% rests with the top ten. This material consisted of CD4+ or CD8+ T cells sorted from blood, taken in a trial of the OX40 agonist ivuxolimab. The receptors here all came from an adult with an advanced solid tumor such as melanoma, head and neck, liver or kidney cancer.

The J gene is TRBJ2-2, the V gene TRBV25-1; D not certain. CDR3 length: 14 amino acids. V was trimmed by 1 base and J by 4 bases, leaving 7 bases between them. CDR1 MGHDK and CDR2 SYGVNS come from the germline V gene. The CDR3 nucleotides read TGTGCCAGCAGTGAATTTGGTGGCACCGGGGAGCTGTTTTTT. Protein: CASSEFGGTGELFF.

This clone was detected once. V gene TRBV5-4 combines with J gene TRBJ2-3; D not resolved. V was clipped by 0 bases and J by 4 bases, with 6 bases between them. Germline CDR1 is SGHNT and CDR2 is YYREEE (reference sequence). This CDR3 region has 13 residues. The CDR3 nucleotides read TGTGCCAGCAGCTTGGACGCGCCAGATACGCAGTATTTT. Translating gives CASSLDAPDTQYF.

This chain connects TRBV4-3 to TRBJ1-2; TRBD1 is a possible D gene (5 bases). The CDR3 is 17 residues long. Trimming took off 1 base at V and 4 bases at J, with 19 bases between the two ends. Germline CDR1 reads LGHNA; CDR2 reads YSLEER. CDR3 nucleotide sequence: TGCGCCAGCAGCCAAGGGGGGGAAGGGCGGCATATCTATGGCTACACCTTC. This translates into CASSQGGEGRHIYGYTF.

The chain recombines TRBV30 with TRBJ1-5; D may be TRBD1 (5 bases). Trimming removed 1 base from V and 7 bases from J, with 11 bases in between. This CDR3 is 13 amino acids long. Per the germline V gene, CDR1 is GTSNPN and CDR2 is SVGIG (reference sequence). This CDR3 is CAWSALGGQPQHF. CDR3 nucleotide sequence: TGTGCCTGGAGTGCGCTTGGGGGGCAGCCCCAGCATTTT.

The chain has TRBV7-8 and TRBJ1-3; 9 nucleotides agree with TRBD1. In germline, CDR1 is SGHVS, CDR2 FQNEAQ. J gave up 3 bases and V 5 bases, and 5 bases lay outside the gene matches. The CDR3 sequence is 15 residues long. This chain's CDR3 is CASSARTGDGNTIYF. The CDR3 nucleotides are TGTGCCAGCAGCGCCCGGACAGGGGATGGAAACACCATATATTTT.

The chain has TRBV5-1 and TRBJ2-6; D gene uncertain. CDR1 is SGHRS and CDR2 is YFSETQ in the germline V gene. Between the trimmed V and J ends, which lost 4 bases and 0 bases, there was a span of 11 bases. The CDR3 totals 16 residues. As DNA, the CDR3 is TGCGCCAGCAGCGAGGCCATGGGCTCTGGGGCCAACGTCCTGACTTTC. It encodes CASSEAMGSGANVLTF.

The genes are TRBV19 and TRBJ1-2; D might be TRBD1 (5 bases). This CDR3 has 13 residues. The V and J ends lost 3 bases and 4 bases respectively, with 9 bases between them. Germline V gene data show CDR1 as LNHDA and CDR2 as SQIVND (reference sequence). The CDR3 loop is CASSIRESYGYTF. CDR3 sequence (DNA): TGTGCCAGTAGTATCAGGGAGAGCTATGGCTACACCTTC.

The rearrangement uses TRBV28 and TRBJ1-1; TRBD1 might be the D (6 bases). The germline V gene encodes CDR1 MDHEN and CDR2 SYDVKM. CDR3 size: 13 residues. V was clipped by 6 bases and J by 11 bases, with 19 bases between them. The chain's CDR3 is CASRSPGGARAFF. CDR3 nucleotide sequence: TGTGCCAGCAGATCCCCCGGGGGGGCGCGGGCTTTCTTT.

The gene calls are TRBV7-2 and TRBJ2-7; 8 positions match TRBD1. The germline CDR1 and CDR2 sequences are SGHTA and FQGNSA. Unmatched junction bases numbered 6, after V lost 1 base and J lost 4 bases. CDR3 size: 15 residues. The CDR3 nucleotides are TGTGCCAGCAGCTTAGAGGCAGGGGGCAGGTACGAGCAGTACTTC. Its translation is CASSLEAGGRYEQYF.

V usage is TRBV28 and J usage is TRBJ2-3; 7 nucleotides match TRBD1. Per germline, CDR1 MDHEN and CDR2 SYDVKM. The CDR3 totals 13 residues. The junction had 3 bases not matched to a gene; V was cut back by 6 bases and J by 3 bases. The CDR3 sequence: CASSKTGTDTQYF. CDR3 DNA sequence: TGTGCCAGCAGCAAGACAGGGACAGATACGCAGTATTTT.

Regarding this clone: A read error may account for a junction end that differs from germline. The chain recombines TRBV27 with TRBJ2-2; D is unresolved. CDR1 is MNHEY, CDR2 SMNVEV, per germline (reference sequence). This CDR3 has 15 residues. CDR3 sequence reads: CASSLESGNAGELFF. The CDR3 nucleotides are TGTGCCAGCAGTTTGGAGTCTGGGAACGCCGGGGAGCTGTTTTTT.

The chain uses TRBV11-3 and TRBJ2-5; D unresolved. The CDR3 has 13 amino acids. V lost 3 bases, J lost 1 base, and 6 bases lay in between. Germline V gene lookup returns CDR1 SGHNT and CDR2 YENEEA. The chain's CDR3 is CASSFKAQETQYF. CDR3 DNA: TGTGCCAGCAGCTTCAAGGCCCAAGAGACCCAGTACTTC.

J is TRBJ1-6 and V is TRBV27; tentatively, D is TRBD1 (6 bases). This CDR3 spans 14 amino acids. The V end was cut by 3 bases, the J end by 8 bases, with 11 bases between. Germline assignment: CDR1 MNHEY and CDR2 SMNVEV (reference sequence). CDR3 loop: CASSLGGADSPLHF. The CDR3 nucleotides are TGTGCCAGCAGTTTGGGGGGGGCGGATTCACCCCTCCACTTT.

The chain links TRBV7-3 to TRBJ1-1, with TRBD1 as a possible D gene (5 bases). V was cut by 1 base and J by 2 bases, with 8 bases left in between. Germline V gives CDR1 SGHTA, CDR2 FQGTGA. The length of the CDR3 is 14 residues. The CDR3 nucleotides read TGTGCCAGCAGCTTAAGGGGCCTTAACACTGAAGCTTTCTTT. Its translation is CASSLRGLNTEAFF.

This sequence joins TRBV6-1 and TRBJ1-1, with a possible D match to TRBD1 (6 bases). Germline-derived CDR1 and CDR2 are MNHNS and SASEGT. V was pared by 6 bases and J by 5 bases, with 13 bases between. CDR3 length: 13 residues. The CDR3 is CASRPGVFTEAFF. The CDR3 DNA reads TGTGCCAGCAGGCCAGGGGTTTTTACTGAAGCTTTCTTT.

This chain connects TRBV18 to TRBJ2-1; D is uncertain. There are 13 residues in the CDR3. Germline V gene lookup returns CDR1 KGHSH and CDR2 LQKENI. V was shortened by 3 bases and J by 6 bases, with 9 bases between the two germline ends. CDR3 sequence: CASSPSLGNEQFF. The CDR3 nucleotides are TGTGCCAGCTCACCCTCGTTGGGCAATGAGCAGTTCTTC.

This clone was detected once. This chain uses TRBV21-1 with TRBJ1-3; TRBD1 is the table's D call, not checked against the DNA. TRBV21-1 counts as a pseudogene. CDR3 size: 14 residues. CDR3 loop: CASMFRGHGNTIYF. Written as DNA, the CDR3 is TGTGCCAGCATGTTCAGGGGGCACGGAAACACCATATATTTT.

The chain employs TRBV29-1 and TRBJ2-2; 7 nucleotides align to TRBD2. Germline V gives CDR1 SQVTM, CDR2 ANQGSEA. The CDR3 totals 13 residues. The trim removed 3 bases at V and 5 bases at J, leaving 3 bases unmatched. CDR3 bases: TGCAGCGTTGAGTCGCGGGGGACCGGGGAGCTGTTTTTT. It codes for CSVESRGTGELFF.

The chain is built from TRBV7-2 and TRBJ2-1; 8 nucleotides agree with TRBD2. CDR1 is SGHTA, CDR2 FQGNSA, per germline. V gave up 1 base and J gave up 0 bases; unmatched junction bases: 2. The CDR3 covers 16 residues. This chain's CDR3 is CASSLVGTSSYNEQFF. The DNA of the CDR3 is TGTGCCAGCAGCTTAGTAGGGACTAGCTCCTACAATGAGCAGTTCTTC. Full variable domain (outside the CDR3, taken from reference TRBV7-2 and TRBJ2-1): GAGVSQSPSNKVTEKGKDVELRCDPISGHTALYWYRQSLGQGLEFLIYFQGNSAPDKSGLPSDRFSAERTGGSVSTLTIQRTQQEDSAVYLCASSLVGTSSYNEQFFGPGTRLTVL.

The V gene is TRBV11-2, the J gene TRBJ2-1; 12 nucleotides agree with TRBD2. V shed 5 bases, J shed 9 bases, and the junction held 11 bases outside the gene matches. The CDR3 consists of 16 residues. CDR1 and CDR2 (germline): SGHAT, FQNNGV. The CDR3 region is CASSPLLAGGRGEQFF. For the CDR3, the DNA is TGTGCCAGCAGCCCCCTACTAGCGGGAGGACGGGGTGAGCAGTTCTTC.

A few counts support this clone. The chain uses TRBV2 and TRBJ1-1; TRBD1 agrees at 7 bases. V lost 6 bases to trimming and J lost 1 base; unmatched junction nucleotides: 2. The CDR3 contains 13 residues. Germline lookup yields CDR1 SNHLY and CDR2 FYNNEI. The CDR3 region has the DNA TGTGCCAGCAGGGGACAGACGAACACTGAAGCTTTCTTT. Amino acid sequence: CASRGQTNTEAFF.

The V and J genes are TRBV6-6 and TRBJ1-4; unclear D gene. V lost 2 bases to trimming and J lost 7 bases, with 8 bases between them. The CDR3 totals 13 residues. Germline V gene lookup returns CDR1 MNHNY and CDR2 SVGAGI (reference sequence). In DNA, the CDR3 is TGTGCCAGCAGTTACGAGGGAGGTGAAAAACTGTTTTTT. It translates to CASSYEGGEKLFF.

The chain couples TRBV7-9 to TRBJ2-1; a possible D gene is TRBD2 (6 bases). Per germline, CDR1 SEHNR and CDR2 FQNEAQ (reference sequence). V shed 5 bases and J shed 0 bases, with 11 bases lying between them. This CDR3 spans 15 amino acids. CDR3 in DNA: TGTGCCAGCAGCGATGCGGGAAGCTCCTACAATGAGCAGTTCTTC. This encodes CASSDAGSSYNEQFF.